This TCR beta chain was sequenced in a study of metastatic and nonmetastatic thyroid tumors. General study points: In blood and tumor, TCR beta diversity was reportedly significantly higher in malignant thyroid tumors than in benign nodules.

V shed 7 bases and J shed 4 bases, with 10 bases lying between them. Per the germline V gene, CDR1 is GTSNPN and CDR2 is SVGIG (reference sequence). The CDR3 runs 11 residues. All patients were treatment-naive before thyroid surgery. In regard to this clone: Its antigen is unidentified.

Study processing details: The distant-metastasis classifier for papillary thyroid cancer was built from CDR3 differences across clinicopathological groups. MiXCR was used by TCRdb to re-call the PCR reads. The V and J calls, along with clone size, are taken from TCRdb and not from the paper's own processing. The sample carries tens of thousands of clones, roughly 22% recorded once. This chain uses TRBV30 with TRBJ1-2; D not resolved. Sequencing input: blood. This TCR was sampled from a female donor with papillary thyroid cancer or a benign thyroid nodule (not recorded which). Some clones in this sample may be carry-over from other donors' samples. The CDR3 region is CAFPGLYGYTF. The CDR3 nucleotides read TGTGCCTTTCCGGGTCTCTATGGCTACACCTTC.